This record covers a single TCR beta chain. This CDR3 contains 14 residues. Germline CDR1 reads LGHNA; CDR2 reads YSLEER. Germline trimming cut 6 bases from V and 4 bases from J; bases unmatched to any gene: 5. These data originate in a study of shared T cell receptors in the human thymus. The table came from immunoSEQ multiplex PCR; TCRdb's copy has only in-frame clones and leaves some out. The profile shows just under 550,000 clones, approximately 80% of them singletons. Another study also made use of these data, one on human thymus T cells.

The TCR sequence derives from a boy younger than two with a congenital heart defect. The specimen sequenced was thymocytes. The V call is TRBV4-3, the J call TRBJ2-5; 10 bases align to TRBD2. CDR3 protein: CASSSGRMGETQYF. As DNA, the CDR3 is TGCGCCAGCAGTAGCGGGAGGATGGGAGAGACCCAGTACTTC.